This TCR beta chain was captured in a study of blood T cells in healthy people across ages. Study overall: Template switching captured about one barcoded beta molecule per two T cells. General study points: Getting older went along with TCR beta diversity per million T cells dropping roughly linearly. Among long-lived donors, naive CD4+ cells were more numerous and diversity higher than in aged donors.

Germline CDR1 and CDR2: SQVTM and ANQGSEA. This CDR3 has 14 amino acids. With V trimmed by 4 bases and J by 2 bases, 6 bases remained unmatched. With regard to this clonotype: No antigen is known for it.

PCR was performed a second time for about 7 to 12 cycles using a sample-barcoded 5' primer and a J-beta primer mix. TCRdb independently ran MiXCR on the 5' RACE reads; one entry per CDR3 protein. The sample lists some 1.7 million distinct CDR3 sequences, under 30% seen once, with roughly 8.2% in the top ten. The TCR sequence derives from a woman aged 25 to 39 in good health. The chain carries TRBV29-1 and TRBJ2-3, with 7 bases identical to TRBD1. Sequencing was performed on blood. CDR3 in amino acids: CSVAQQGPTDTQYF. CDR3 sequence (DNA): TGCAGCGTTGCTCAACAGGGGCCCACAGATACGCAGTATTTT.